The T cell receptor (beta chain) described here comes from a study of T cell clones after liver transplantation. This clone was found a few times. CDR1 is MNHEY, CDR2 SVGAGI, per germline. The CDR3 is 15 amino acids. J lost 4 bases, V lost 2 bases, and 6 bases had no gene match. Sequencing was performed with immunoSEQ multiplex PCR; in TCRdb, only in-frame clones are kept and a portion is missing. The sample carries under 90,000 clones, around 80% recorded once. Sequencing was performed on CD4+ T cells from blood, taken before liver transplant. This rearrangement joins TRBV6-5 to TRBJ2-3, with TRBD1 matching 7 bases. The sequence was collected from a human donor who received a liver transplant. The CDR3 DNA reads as TGTGCCAGCAGTTACAGAGCTACAGGGGCAGATACGCAGTATTTT. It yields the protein CASSYRATGADTQYF.